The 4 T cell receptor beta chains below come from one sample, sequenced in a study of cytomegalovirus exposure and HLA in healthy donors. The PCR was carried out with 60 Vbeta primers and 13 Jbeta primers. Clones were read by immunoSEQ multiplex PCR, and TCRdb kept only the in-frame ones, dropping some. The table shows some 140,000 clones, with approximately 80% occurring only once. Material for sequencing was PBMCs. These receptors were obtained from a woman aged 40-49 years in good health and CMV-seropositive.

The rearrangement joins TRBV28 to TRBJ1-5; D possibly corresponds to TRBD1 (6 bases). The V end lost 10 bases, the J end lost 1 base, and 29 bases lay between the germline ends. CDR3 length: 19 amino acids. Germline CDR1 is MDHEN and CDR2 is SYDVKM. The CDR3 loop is CATAPGGGAFRRSNQPQHF. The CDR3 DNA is TGTGCCACCGCCCCGGGGGGGGGCGCCTTCAGGAGGAGCAATCAGCCCCAGCATTTT.

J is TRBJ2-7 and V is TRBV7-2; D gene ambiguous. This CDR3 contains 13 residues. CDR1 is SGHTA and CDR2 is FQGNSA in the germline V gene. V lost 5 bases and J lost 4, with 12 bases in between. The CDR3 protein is CASSRASRYEQYF. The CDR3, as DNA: TGTGCCAGCAGCCGCGCGAGTCGGTACGAGCAGTACTTC.

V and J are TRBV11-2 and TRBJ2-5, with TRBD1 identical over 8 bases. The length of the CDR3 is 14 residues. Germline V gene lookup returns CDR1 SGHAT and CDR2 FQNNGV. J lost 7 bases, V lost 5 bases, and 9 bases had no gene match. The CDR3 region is CASSPRQGTGTQYF. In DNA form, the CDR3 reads TGTGCCAGCAGCCCTAGACAGGGGACGGGGACCCAGTACTTC. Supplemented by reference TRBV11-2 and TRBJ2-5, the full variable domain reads EAGVAQSPRYKIIEKRQSVAFWCNPISGHATLYWYQQILGQGPKLLIQFQNNGVVDDSQLPKDRFSAERLKGVDSTLKIQPAKLEDSAVYLCASSPRQGTGTQYFGPGTRLLVL.

The DNA of the CDR3 is TGTGCCACGTCGCAGGGGGCGGAAAATCAGCCCCAGCATTTT. Translation gives CATSQGAENQPQHF. The gene calls are TRBV19 and TRBJ1-5; 8 nucleotides match TRBD1. V lost 10 bases to trimming and J lost 4 bases; unmatched junction nucleotides: 9. The CDR3 is made up of 14 amino acids. CDR1 is LNHDA, CDR2 SQIVND, per germline (reference sequence).